This T cell receptor beta chain appears in the sequencing data of a study of blood T cell repertoires in COVID-19. Across the study: Collection of acute and convalescent COVID-19 samples took place in the United States, Italy and Spain.

Germline trimming cut 5 bases from V and 10 bases from J; bases unmatched to any gene: 7. This CDR3 is built from 14 residues. CDR1 and CDR2 from the germline V gene are SGHTA and FQGNSA. The protocol was immunoSEQ multiplex PCR, while the TCRdb copy is restricted to in-frame clones and leaves out a portion. The table includes roughly 200,000 clones, 85% to 90% detected once. This chain uses TRBV7-2 with TRBJ2-3; 12 bases line up with TRBD2. The clonotype comes from a woman in her 40s with acute COVID-19. The sample was PBMCs or T cells enriched from blood (not recorded which). The CDR3 bases are TGTGCCAGCAGCAGACTAGCGGGAGAGGAGGCGCAGTATTTT. Its translation is CASSRLAGEEAQYF.